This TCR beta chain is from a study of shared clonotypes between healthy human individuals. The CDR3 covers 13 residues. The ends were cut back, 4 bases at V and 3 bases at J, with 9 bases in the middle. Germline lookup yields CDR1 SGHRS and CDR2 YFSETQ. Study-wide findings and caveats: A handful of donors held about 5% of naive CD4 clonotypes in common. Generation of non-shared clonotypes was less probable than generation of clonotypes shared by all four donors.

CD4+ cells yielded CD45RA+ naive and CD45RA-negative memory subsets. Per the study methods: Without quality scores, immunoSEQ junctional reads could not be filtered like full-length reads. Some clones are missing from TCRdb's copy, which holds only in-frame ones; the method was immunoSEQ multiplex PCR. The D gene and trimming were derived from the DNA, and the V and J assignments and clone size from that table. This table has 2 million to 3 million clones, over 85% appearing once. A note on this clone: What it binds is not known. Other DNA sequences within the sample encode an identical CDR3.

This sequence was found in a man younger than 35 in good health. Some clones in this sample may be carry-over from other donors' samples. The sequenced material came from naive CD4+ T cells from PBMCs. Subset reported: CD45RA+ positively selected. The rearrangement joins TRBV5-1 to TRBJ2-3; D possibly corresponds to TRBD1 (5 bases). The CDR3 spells CASSGQGTDTQYF. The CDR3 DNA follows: TGCGCCAGCAGCGGGCAGGGAACAGATACGCAGTATTTT.